One and the same sample provided the 14 T cell receptor beta chains below, sequenced in a study of cytomegalovirus exposure and HLA in healthy donors. Primers for the PCR totalled 60 Vbeta and 13 Jbeta. Here immunoSEQ multiplex PCR was the method, and the copy in TCRdb shows in-frame clones only, minus some. Among some 150,000 clones, around 77% were seen once, and the ten largest hold roughly 3.7%. Sequenced material: PBMCs. These TCRs come from a man under 40 in good health and CMV-seropositive.

The rearrangement uses TRBV5-1 and TRBJ1-4; the match to TRBD1 covers 9 bases. The CDR3 is 15 amino acids. Germline CDR1 SGHRS, CDR2 YFSETQ. V lost 0 bases, J lost 8 bases, and 5 bases stayed unmatched. In DNA, the CDR3 is TGCGCCAGCAGCTTGGTGGGGACAGGGTCCGAAAAACTGTTTTTT. Translation: CASSLVGTGSEKLFF.

This clone was detected a few times. The V and J genes are TRBV6-1 and TRBJ1-3; D unclear. V shed 4 bases and J shed 0 bases, with 10 bases lying between them. This CDR3 spans 15 amino acids. Germline CDR1 is MNHNS and CDR2 is SASEGT. The CDR3 protein is CASSGITSSGNTIYF. CDR3 coding DNA: TGTGCCAGCAGTGGAATCACGAGCTCTGGAAACACCATATATTTT.

The chain carries TRBV7-6 and TRBJ1-5; no clear D gene. This CDR3 contains 18 residues. Between the trimmed V and J ends, which lost 2 bases and 0 bases, there was a span of 17 bases. Germline V gives CDR1 SGHVS, CDR2 FNYEAQ. CDR3 sequence reads: CASSLFSPEVDSNQPQHF. In DNA form, the CDR3 reads TGTGCCAGCAGCTTATTTAGCCCAGAGGTGGATAGCAATCAGCCCCAGCATTTT.

The chain employs TRBV2 and TRBJ2-7; TRBD1 matches at 7 bases. Germline CDR1 is SNHLY and CDR2 is FYNNEI. The CDR3 spans 12 residues. After removal of 10 bases from V and 3 bases from J, the junction contained 6 bases not matched to a gene. CDR3 sequence: CATQNRGYEQYF. CDR3 DNA: TGTGCCACGCAGAACAGGGGCTACGAGCAGTACTTC. Drawing the rest from reference TRBV2 and TRBJ2-7, the complete variable domain is EPEVTQTPSHQVTQMGQEVILRCVPISNHLYFYWYRQILGQKVEFLVSFYNNEISEKSEIFDDQFSVERPDGSNFTLKIRSTKLEDSAMYFCATQNRGYEQYFGPGTRLTVT.

V gene TRBV19 combines with J gene TRBJ1-5; D possibly corresponds to TRBD1 (6 bases). Germline V gives CDR1 LNHDA, CDR2 SQIVND (reference sequence). V lost 9 bases, J lost 5 bases, and 11 bases lay in between. The CDR3 loop spans 12 amino acids. CDR3 sequence: CASSGVDQPQHF. The DNA for the CDR3 is TGTGCCAGCTCAGGGGTCGATCAGCCCCAGCATTTT.

This clone was counted only a few times. V usage is TRBV18 and J usage is TRBJ2-5; 7 bases match TRBD1. This CDR3 spans 14 amino acids. Germline trimming cut 3 bases from V and 2 bases from J; bases unmatched to any gene: 3. The germline CDR1 and CDR2 sequences are KGHSH and LQKENI. The CDR3 reads CASSPPGQQETQYF. In DNA, the CDR3 is TGTGCCAGCTCACCTCCGGGACAGCAAGAGACCCAGTACTTC.

The V gene is TRBV5-1, the J gene TRBJ2-7; D gene uncertain. CDR3 length: 13 residues. Germline V lookup: CDR1 SGHRS, CDR2 YFSETQ. The V end was cut by 2 bases, the J end by 2 bases, with 8 bases between. The CDR3 here is CASSFDGAYEQYF. CDR3 bases: TGCGCCAGCAGCTTTGACGGAGCCTACGAGCAGTACTTC. Using reference TRBV5-1 and TRBJ2-7 for the parts outside the CDR3, the full variable domain is KAGVTQTPRYLIKTRGQQVTLSCSPISGHRSVSWYQQTPGQGLQFLFEYFSETQRNKGNFPGRFSGRQFSNSRSEMNVSTLELGDSALYLCASSFDGAYEQYFGPGTRLTVT.

The V gene is TRBV30, the J gene TRBJ2-1; 12 nucleotides align to TRBD2. The CDR3 is 15 amino acids. The V gene's germline CDR1 is GTSNPN and CDR2 SVGIG (reference sequence). V dropped 0 bases and J dropped 5; count of bases not matched to a gene: 2. CDR3 bases: TGTGCCTGGAGTGTGCTAGCGGGGGGGCACAATGAGCAGTTCTTC. Its translation: CAWSVLAGGHNEQFF.

This clone was counted only a few times. V usage is TRBV5-1 and J usage is TRBJ1-2; 8 bases fit TRBD1. The CDR3 is 13 amino acids. CDR1 is SGHRS, CDR2 YFSETQ, per germline. V shed 1 base, J shed 7 bases, and the junction held 3 bases outside the gene matches. The CDR3 nucleotides read TGCGCCAGCAGCTTGACAGGGGGTCCTGGCTACACCTTC. Translated, it gives CASSLTGGPGYTF.

This chain connects TRBV28 to TRBJ1-5; D unclear. This CDR3 comprises 12 residues. Germline CDR1 MDHEN, CDR2 SYDVKM. Deletions cut 6 bases from V and 4 bases from J, with 7 bases between. The chain's CDR3 is CASRSRNQPQHF. The DNA for the CDR3 is TGTGCCAGCAGATCCAGGAATCAGCCCCAGCATTTT.

The chain joins TRBV6-5 to TRBJ1-1; possible D gene TRBD1, 6 bases. The V gene lost 10 bases and the J gene lost 0 bases, with 12 bases spanning the gap. Germline V gives CDR1 MNHEY, CDR2 SVGAGI. The CDR3 length is 13 residues. CDR3 region: CATARDMNTEAFF. The CDR3 nucleotides are TGTGCCACCGCAAGGGACATGAACACTGAAGCTTTCTTT.

V usage is TRBV2 and J usage is TRBJ1-2, with D perhaps TRBD1 (5 bases). Trimming removed 3 bases at V and 7 bases at J, with 15 bases between. In germline, CDR1 is SNHLY, CDR2 FYNNEI. The CDR3 totals 14 residues. Here the CDR3 reads CASSDMGSRGGYTF. The CDR3, as DNA: TGTGCCAGCAGTGATATGGGCAGTAGGGGTGGCTACACCTTC.

This clone appeared once. The rearrangement uses TRBV29-1 and TRBJ2-1; 14 bases line up with TRBD2. V lost 3 bases and J lost 4; bases outside the gene matches: 2. This CDR3 comprises 15 residues. Germline V gene sequence: CDR1 SQVTM, CDR2 ANQGSEA. The CDR3 DNA reads as TGCAGCGTTGATGGGACTAGCGGGGGTTACAATGAGCAGTTCTTC. As protein: CSVDGTSGGYNEQFF.

V and J are TRBV5-1 and TRBJ2-3; TRBD1 aligns across 8 bases. This CDR3 is 13 amino acids long. The V gene's germline CDR1 is SGHRS and CDR2 YFSETQ. J was trimmed by 4 bases and V by 5 bases; bases with no gene match: 3. This CDR3 reads CASRPTGADTQYF. The CDR3 coding sequence is TGCGCCAGCAGACCGACAGGGGCAGATACGCAGTATTTT.